This T cell receptor beta chain came from a study of technical replicates of blood from a few donors. The repertoire was sequenced with immunoSEQ multiplex PCR; TCRdb's copy has only in-frame clones and lacks some. The profile shows 80,000 or so clones, 98% of them singletons. Unmatched junction bases numbered 5, after V lost 7 bases and J lost 2 bases. In germline, CDR1 is MNHEY, CDR2 SMNVEV (reference sequence). The CDR3 sequence is 15 residues long. Sequences were obtained from T cells isolated from PBMCs. The TCR comes from a human donor in good health. The chain recombines TRBV27 with TRBJ2-1, with 10 bases aligning to TRBD1. This chain's CDR3 is CASTVGTGAYNEQFF. Written as DNA, the CDR3 is TGTGCCAGCACCGTGGGGACAGGGGCCTACAATGAGCAGTTCTTC.